These 7 T cell receptor beta chains were all obtained from the same sample, sequenced in a study of early T cells in non-severe SARS-CoV-2 infection. MiXCR, applied by TCRdb to the 5' RACE reads, yields one record per CDR3 protein. The data contain tens of thousands of distinct CDR3 sequences, around 12% of them singletons. The sample consisted of whole blood. These receptors all come from an adult who was a healthcare worker with PCR-confirmed SARS-CoV-2 infection or an uninfected control (not recorded which).

This clonotype has a count of ten or more. V gene TRBV5-4 combines with J gene TRBJ2-7, with D tentatively TRBD1 or TRBD2 (5 bases each). V was cut by 1 base and J by 7 bases, with 9 bases left in between. The germline V gene has CDR1 SGHNT and CDR2 YYREEE (reference sequence). The CDR3 loop spans 12 amino acids. In DNA form, the CDR3 reads TGTGCCAGCAGCTTGCTGGGGGAAGAGCAGTACTTC. It codes for CASSLLGEEQYF.

V and J are TRBV4-2 and TRBJ2-7, with 8 bases lining up with TRBD1. V lost 0 bases to trimming and J lost 0 bases; unmatched junction nucleotides: 7. Germline loops: CDR1 LGHNA, CDR2 YNFKEQ. This CDR3 spans 17 amino acids. CDR3 sequence reads: CASSQERGQVSSYEQYF. CDR3 in DNA: TGTGCCAGCAGCCAAGAGAGGGGACAGGTTAGCTCCTACGAGCAGTACTTC.

This clonotype was seen ten or more times. V and J are TRBV7-9 and TRBJ2-5; TRBD1 agrees at 8 bases. This CDR3 is 15 amino acids long. Germline-derived CDR1 and CDR2 are SEHNR and FQNEAQ (reference sequence). The ends lost 5 bases at V and 4 bases at J; junction bases unmatched: 9. Here the CDR3 DNA reads TGTGCCAGCAGCCCCACGACAGGGGAAACAGAGACCCAGTACTTC. Translated, it gives CASSPTTGETETQYF.

There are a few counts of this clonotype. The J gene is TRBJ2-4, the V gene TRBV7-2; no clear D gene. The CDR3 covers 17 residues. V was shortened by 2 bases and J by 2 bases, with 16 bases between the two germline ends. CDR1 is SGHTA, CDR2 FQGNSA, per germline. CDR3 nucleotide sequence: TGTGCCAGCAGCTTATGGGGAAGGGCTACTCCCAAAAACATTCAGTACTTC. It translates to CASSLWGRATPKNIQYF.

This clonotype was seen a handful of times. The J gene is TRBJ1-2, the V gene TRBV5-4; D call uncertain. Germline V lookup: CDR1 SGHNT, CDR2 YYREEE (reference sequence). The CDR3 contains 14 residues. V was trimmed by 0 bases and J by 3 bases, leaving 9 bases between them. CDR3 DNA sequence: TGTGCCAGCAGCTTGGTCCAGGACGACTATGGCTACACCTTC. This sequence encodes CASSLVQDDYGYTF. The variable domain in full, completed from reference TRBV5-4 and TRBJ1-2, reads ETGVTQSPTHLIKTRGQQVTLRCSSQSGHNTVSWYQQALGQGPQFIFQYYREEENGRGNFPPRFSGLQFPNYSSELNVNALELDDSALYLCASSLVQDDYGYTFGSGTRLTVV.

This clonotype was recorded a few times. This sequence joins TRBV12-3 or TRBV12-4 and TRBJ1-1, with D unresolved. This CDR3 comprises 14 residues. Trimming removed 2 bases from V and 0 bases from J, with 7 bases in between. CDR3 region: CASSLIRVNTEAFF. CDR3 nucleotide sequence: TGTGCCAGCAGTTTAATTAGGGTGAACACTGAAGCTTTCTTT.

The rearrangement links TRBV7-2 to TRBJ1-5; 7 nucleotides line up with TRBD1. CDR3 length: 15 amino acids. V was pared by 5 bases and J by 0 bases, with 4 bases of the junction left unmatched. Germline loops: CDR1 SGHTA, CDR2 FQGNSA. In DNA, the CDR3 is TGTGCCAGCAGCCCCCCAGGGGGTAGCAATCAGCCCCAGCATTTT. It translates to CASSPPGGSNQPQHF.